The following is a TCR beta chain sequence with its context. Its antigen remains unidentified. This sample is part of a study of blood T cells in healthy people across ages. Study-wide findings and caveats: Naive and antigen-experienced cells were not separated, limiting conclusive comparison. Roughly linear declines in TCR beta diversity per million T cells occurred with age.

Combining a sample-barcoded 5' primer with a J-beta primer mix, a second PCR ran for roughly 7 to 11 cycles. TCRdb reanalysed the 5' RACE reads using MiXCR and keeps one entry per CDR3 protein. This sample yields approximately 800,000 distinct CDR3 sequences, of which about a quarter are seen a single time; under 3% belongs to the top ten. Those donating, healthy Caucasian individuals from Russia, were aged about 6 to 90. Germline CDR1 and CDR2: SGHRS and YFSETQ. CDR3 size: 17 residues. V lost 0 bases and J 2 bases, leaving 17 bases between the germline ends. The same specimen was also included in a second study, on T cells of mothers and their children.

Sequencing used blood. This TCR derives from a boy aged 5-17 years in good health. The genes are TRBV5-1 and TRBJ2-5; D is ambiguous. In DNA form, the CDR3 reads TGCGCCAGCAGCTTGGGGGCAACATCAATAATACAAGAGACCCAGTACTTC. Translated: CASSLGATSIIQETQYF.